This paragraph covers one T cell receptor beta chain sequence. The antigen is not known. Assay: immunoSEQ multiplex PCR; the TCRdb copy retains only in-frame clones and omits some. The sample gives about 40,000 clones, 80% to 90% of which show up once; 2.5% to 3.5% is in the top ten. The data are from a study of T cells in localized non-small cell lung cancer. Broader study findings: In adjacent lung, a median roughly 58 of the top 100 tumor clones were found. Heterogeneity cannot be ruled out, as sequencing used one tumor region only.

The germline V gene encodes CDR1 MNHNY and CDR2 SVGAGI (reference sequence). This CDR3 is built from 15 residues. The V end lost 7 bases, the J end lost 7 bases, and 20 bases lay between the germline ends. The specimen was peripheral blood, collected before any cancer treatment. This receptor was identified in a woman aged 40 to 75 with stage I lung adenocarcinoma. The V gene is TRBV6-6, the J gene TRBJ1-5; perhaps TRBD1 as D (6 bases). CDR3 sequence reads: CASKLVQGPWQPQHF. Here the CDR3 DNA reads TGTGCCAGCAAACTAGTACAGGGTCCGTGGCAGCCCCAGCATTTT.